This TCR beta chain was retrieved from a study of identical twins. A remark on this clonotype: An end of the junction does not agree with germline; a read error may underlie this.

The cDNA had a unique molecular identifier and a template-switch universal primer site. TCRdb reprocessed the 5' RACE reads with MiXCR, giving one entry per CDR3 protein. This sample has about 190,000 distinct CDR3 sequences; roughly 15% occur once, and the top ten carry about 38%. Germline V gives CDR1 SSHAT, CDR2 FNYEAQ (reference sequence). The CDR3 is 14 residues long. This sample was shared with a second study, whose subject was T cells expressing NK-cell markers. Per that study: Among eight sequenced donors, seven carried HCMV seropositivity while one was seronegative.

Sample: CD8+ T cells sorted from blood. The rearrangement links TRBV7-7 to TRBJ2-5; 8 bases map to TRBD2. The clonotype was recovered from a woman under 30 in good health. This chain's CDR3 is CASSAGGPGETQYF. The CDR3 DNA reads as TGTGCTAGCAGCGCGGGGGGCCCAGGGGAGACCCAGTACTTC.